The rows below give T cell receptor beta chains drawn from one sample of a study of cytomegalovirus exposure and HLA in healthy donors. Profiling relied on immunoSEQ multiplex PCR, and the TCRdb table lists in-frame clones only, not all of them. This table has 220,000 or so clones, roughly 80% appearing once. Material for sequencing was PBMCs. The receptors come from a woman between 18 and 30 years old in good health and CMV-seronegative. Both conserved end residues are part of each CDR3. Each record gives: D gene, J gene, V gene, clone size, CDR3 protein, CDR3 DNA. The D gene is left open where the match is weak. Size is omitted from some rows. Given values are once, few, many or a class for expanded clones.

>TRBD1|TRBJ1-6|TRBV7-9|-
CASTETGGYNSPLHF
TGTGCCAGCACCGAGACAGGGGGCTATAATTCACCCCTCCACTTT
>-|TRBJ2-7|TRBV7-3|-
CASSTAHGGGEQYF
TGTGCCAGCAGTACCGCCCACGGAGGGGGCGAGCAGTACTTC
>TRBD1|TRBJ2-2|TRBV6-6|few
CASSSDRANTGELFF
TGTGCCAGCAGCTCGGACAGGGCGAACACCGGGGAGCTGTTTTTT
>-|TRBJ1-4|TRBV4-2|-
CASSQVFWEKLFF
TGTGCCAGCAGCCAAGTATTCTGGGAAAAACTGTTTTTT
>TRBD2|TRBJ2-1|TRBV5-1|-
CASSLGLASGGNEQFF
TGCGCCAGCAGCTTGGGGCTTGCTAGCGGGGGAAATGAGCAGTTCTTC
>-|TRBJ1-2|TRBV5-1|-
CASSLRGRDYGYTF
TGCGCCAGCAGCTTGAGGGGACGGGACTATGGCTACACCTTC
>-|TRBJ2-7|TRBV27|-
CATGLRRAYEQYF
TGTGCCACGGGACTCAGAAGGGCCTACGAGCAGTACTTC
>-|TRBJ1-2|TRBV6-5|-
CASTALADYGYTF
TGTGCCAGCACCGCCCTAGCGGACTATGGCTACACCTTC
>-|TRBJ1-2|TRBV5-1|few
CASSSDRYGYTF
TGCGCCAGCAGCTCCGACCGCTATGGCTACACCTTC
>-|TRBJ1-5|TRBV28|-
CASAGGPQDQPQHF
TGTGCCAGCGCTGGGGGACCGCAAGATCAGCCCCAGCATTTT
>-|TRBJ2-3|TRBV4-1|-
CASSQALVADTDTQYF
TGCGCCAGCAGCCAAGCTCTTGTGGCGGACACAGATACGCAGTATTTT
>-|TRBJ1-1|TRBV12-5|-
CASGLVRGAGNTEAFF
TGTGCTAGTGGTTTGGTACGGGGGGCAGGGAACACTGAAGCTTTCTTT
>-|TRBJ2-2|TRBV7-3|-
CASSLGGEVTGELFF
TGTGCCAGCAGCTTAGGTGGGGAGGTGACCGGGGAGCTGTTTTTT
>-|TRBJ1-5|TRBV30|-
CAWSFGDPNQPQHF
TGTGCCTGGAGTTTCGGAGACCCCAATCAGCCCCAGCATTTT
>-|TRBJ1-1|TRBV2|few
CASSEDGPATFF
TGTGCCAGCAGTGAAGACGGTCCGGCGACTTTCTTT
>-|TRBJ1-2|TRBV15|once
CATSGIAVSLGGYTF
TGTGCCACCAGCGGAATTGCAGTGTCTCTGGGTGGCTACACCTTC
>-|TRBJ2-2|TRBV9|-
CASTPYGGVNTGELFF
TGTGCCAGCACCCCCTACGGTGGGGTAAACACCGGGGAGCTGTTTTTT
>TRBD1|TRBJ2-1|TRBV2|-
CASRPGTDLRQFF
TGTGCCAGCAGACCGGGGACAGACCTCCGGCAGTTCTTC
>-|TRBJ1-4|TRBV30|-
CAWSDAASLFF
TGTGCCTGGAGTGATGCAGCCTCGCTGTTTTTT
>-|TRBJ2-7|TRBV28|-
CASRNRRAPSYEQYF
TGTGCCAGCAGAAACCGGAGGGCCCCGTCCTACGAGCAGTACTTC
>-|TRBJ1-1|TRBV27|-
CASSFGPMNTEAFF
TGTGCCAGCAGTTTCGGACCGATGAACACTGAAGCTTTCTTT
>-|TRBJ1-1|TRBV12-5|-
CASASGNTEAFF
TGTGCTAGTGCCTCGGGCAACACTGAAGCTTTCTTT
>-|TRBJ1-1|TRBV27|once
CASSFRGTEAFF
TGTGCCAGCAGTTTTAGGGGGACTGAAGCTTTCTTT
>-|TRBJ1-5|TRBV19|-
CASGEANQPQHF
TGTGCCAGCGGGGAGGCCAATCAGCCCCAGCATTTT
>-|TRBJ1-5|TRBV11-2|few
CASSPRRTQPQHF
TGTGCCAGCAGCCCAAGGAGGACTCAGCCCCAGCATTTT
>-|TRBJ1-2|TRBV28|few
CATGYGYTF
TGTGCCACCGGTTATGGCTACACCTTC
>-|TRBJ1-5|TRBV19|-
CASSGQLLSNQPQHF
TGTGCCAGTAGTGGACAACTTCTCAGCAATCAGCCCCAGCATTTT
>-|TRBJ1-1|TRBV2|once
CASSWRVRHTEAFF
TGTGCCAGCAGCTGGAGGGTTCGTCACACTGAAGCTTTCTTT
>TRBD2|TRBJ2-2|TRBV5-4|once
CASSLLASGGTGELFF
TGTGCCAGCAGCTTGTTGGCCAGCGGGGGTACCGGGGAGCTGTTTTTT
>-|TRBJ2-3|TRBV4-1|-
CASSQDKVRTDTQYF
TGCGCCAGCAGCCAAGATAAAGTCCGTACGGATACGCAGTATTTT
>TRBD2|TRBJ2-7|TRBV5-4|-
CASSFGTTLYEQYF
TGTGCCAGCAGCTTCGGGACTACTCTCTACGAGCAGTACTTC
>-|TRBJ2-1|TRBV11-3|few
CASSPGRAHYNEQFF
TGTGCCAGCAGCCCTGGCCGGGCCCACTACAATGAGCAGTTCTTC
>TRBD1|TRBJ2-7|TRBV25-1|-
CASSERYRGPYEQYF
TGTGCCAGCAGTGAAAGGTACAGGGGACCCTACGAGCAGTACTTC
>TRBD2|TRBJ2-7|TRBV27|-
CASSYSRLAPSYEQYF
TGTGCCAGCAGTTACAGTCGACTAGCCCCCTCCTACGAGCAGTACTTC
>TRBD1|TRBJ1-1|TRBV27|-
CASGTGSNTEAFF
TGTGCCAGCGGGACAGGGTCGAACACTGAAGCTTTCTTT
>-|TRBJ2-3|TRBV25-1|-
CASSEADTQYF
TGTGCCAGCAGTGAGGCAGATACGCAGTATTTT
>-|TRBJ2-2|TRBV5-1|once
CASSFSANTGELFF
TGCGCCAGCAGCTTTTCGGCGAACACCGGGGAGCTGTTTTTT
>TRBD1|TRBJ1-3|TRBV19|-
CASSIRTGGPSSGNTIYF
TGTGCCAGTAGTATTCGGACAGGGGGCCCTTCCTCTGGAAACACCATATATTTT
>-|TRBJ2-7|TRBV19|-
CASSKTGHPYEQYF
TGTGCCAGTAGTAAGACGGGACACCCCTACGAGCAGTACTTC
>TRBD2|TRBJ2-1|TRBV28|-
CASSRLAGVLYNEQFF
TGTGCCAGCAGCAGACTAGCGGGAGTGCTCTACAATGAGCAGTTCTTC
>TRBD2|TRBJ2-5|TRBV6-6|-
CASSYSMTSGQETQYF
TGTGCCAGCAGTTACTCTATGACTAGCGGTCAAGAGACCCAGTACTTC
>-|TRBJ1-1|TRBV2|-
CASTSGSAGRNTEAFF
TGTGCCAGCACCTCCGGATCTGCAGGGAGGAACACTGAAGCTTTCTTT
>-|TRBJ2-2|TRBV6-6|once
CASTPWGELGTGELFF
TGTGCCAGCACCCCCTGGGGGGAGCTGGGAACCGGGGAGCTGTTTTTT
>-|TRBJ1-4|TRBV4-1|-
CASSQGPVTGNEKLFF
TGCGCCAGCAGCCAAGGCCCCGTTACAGGGAATGAAAAACTGTTTTTT
>-|TRBJ2-3|TRBV30|-
CAWSTRDTQYF
TGTGCCTGGAGTACACGAGATACGCAGTATTTT
>-|TRBJ1-2|TRBV7-8|-
CASSPSGLRDSGGYTF
TGTGCCAGCAGCCCGTCCGGGCTTAGAGACAGTGGCGGCTACACCTTC
>TRBD1|TRBJ1-6|TRBV27|many
CASSPTGVHSPLHF
TGTGCCAGCAGTCCGACAGGGGTCCATTCACCCCTCCACTTT
>TRBD1|TRBJ2-5|TRBV2|once
CASSLDRGETQYF
TGTGCCAGCAGCTTGGACAGGGGTGAGACCCAGTACTTC
>-|TRBJ2-5|TRBV11-2|-
CASSRGTARGETQYF
TGTGCCAGCAGCCGTGGGACAGCCCGGGGGGAGACCCAGTACTTC
>TRBD1|TRBJ2-2|TRBV30|few
CAWRRTGTVGELFF
TGTGCCTGGAGAAGGACAGGGACTGTGGGGGAGCTGTTTTTT
>-|TRBJ2-7|TRBV28|few
CASSFLGSPTYEQYF
TGTGCCAGCAGTTTTCTCGGGAGCCCGACCTACGAGCAGTACTTC
>TRBD2|TRBJ2-5|TRBV14|-
CASSQDGTSRKTQYF
TGTGCCAGCAGCCAAGATGGGACTAGTAGGAAGACCCAGTACTTC